The clone carrying this T cell receptor beta chain was seen more than once but under ten times. This record belongs to a study of early T cells in non-severe SARS-CoV-2 infection. V lost 7 bases to trimming and J lost 6 bases, with 12 bases between them. CDR1 SEHNR and CDR2 FQNEAQ come from the germline V gene (reference sequence). CDR3 length: 12 residues. TCRdb fed the 5' RACE reads into MiXCR, producing one record per CDR3 protein. This sample has approximately 110,000 distinct CDR3 sequences; about 15% occur once, and the top ten carry about a fifth. The sequencing sample was made of whole blood. This sequence was found in an adult who was a healthcare worker with PCR-confirmed SARS-CoV-2 infection or an uninfected control (not recorded which). The chain couples TRBV7-9 to TRBJ1-2; no definite D call. The CDR3: CASNRNGDGYTF. CDR3 nucleotide sequence: TGTGCCAGCAATAGGAATGGAGATGGCTACACCTTC. Supplemented by reference TRBV7-9 and TRBJ1-2, the full variable domain reads DTGVSQNPRHKITKRGQNVTFRCDPISEHNRLYWYRQTLGQGPEFLTYFQNEAQLEKSRLLSDRFSAERPKGSFSTLEIQRTEQGDSAMYLCASNRNGDGYTFGSGTRLTVV.